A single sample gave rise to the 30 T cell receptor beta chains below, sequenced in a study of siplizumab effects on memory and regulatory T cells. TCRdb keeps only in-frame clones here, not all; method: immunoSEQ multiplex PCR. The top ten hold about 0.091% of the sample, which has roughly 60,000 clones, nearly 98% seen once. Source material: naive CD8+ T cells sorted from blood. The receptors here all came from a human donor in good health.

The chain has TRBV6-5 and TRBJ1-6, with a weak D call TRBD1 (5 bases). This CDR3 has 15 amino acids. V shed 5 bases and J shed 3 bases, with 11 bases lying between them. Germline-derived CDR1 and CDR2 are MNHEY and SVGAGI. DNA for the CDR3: TGTGCCAGCAGTAGCCGCGGGGGCTATAATTCACCCCTCCACTTT. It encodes CASSSRGGYNSPLHF.

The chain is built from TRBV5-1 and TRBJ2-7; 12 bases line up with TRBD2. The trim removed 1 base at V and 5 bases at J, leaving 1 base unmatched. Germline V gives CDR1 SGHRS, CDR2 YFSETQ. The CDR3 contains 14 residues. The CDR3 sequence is CASSLWTSGNEQYF. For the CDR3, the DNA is TGCGCCAGCAGCTTGTGGACTAGCGGGAACGAGCAGTACTTC.

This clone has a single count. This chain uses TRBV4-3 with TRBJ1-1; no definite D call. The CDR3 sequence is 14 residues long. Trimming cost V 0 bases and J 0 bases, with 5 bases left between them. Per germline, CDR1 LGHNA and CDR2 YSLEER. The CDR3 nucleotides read TGCGCCAGCAGCCAAGACTCAGTGAACACTGAAGCTTTCTTT. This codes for CASSQDSVNTEAFF.

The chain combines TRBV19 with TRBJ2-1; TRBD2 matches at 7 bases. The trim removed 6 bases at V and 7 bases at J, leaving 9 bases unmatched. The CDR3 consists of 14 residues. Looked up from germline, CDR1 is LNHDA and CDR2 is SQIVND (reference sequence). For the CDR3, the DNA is TGTGCCAGTAGCCTAGCGGCTGTTAGAAATGAGCAGTTCTTC. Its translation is CASSLAAVRNEQFF.

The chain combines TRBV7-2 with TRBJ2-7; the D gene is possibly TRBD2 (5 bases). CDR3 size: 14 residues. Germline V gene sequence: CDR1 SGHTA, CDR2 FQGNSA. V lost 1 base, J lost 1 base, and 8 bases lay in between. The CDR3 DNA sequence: TGTGCCAGCAGCTTAGTGCAGCGGTCCTACGAGCAGTACTTC. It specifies CASSLVQRSYEQYF.

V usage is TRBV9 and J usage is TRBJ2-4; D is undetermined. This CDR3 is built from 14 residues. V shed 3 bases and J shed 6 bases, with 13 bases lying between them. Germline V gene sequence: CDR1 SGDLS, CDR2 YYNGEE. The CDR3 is CASSENDLRNIQYF. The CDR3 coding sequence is TGTGCCAGCAGCGAAAATGACTTGCGAAACATTCAGTACTTC.

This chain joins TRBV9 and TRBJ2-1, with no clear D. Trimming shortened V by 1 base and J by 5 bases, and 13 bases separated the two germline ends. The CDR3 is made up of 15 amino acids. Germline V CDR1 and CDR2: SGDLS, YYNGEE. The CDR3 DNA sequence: TGTGCCAGCAGCGTACTCAGGTATCGCGACAATGAGCAGTTCTTC. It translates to CASSVLRYRDNEQFF. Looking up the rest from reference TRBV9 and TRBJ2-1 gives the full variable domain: DSGVTQTPKHLITATGQRVTLRCSPRSGDLSVYWYQQSLDQGLQFLIQYYNGEERAKGNILERFSAQQFPDLHSELNLSSLELGDSALYFCASSVLRYRDNEQFFGPGTRLTVL.

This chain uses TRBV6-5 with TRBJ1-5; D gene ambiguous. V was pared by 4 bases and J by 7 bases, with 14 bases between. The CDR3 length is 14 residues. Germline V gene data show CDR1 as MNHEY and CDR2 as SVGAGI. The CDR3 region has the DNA TGTGCCAGCAGTTCCTTTACACTGGGGCAGCCCCAGCATTTT. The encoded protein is CASSSFTLGQPQHF.

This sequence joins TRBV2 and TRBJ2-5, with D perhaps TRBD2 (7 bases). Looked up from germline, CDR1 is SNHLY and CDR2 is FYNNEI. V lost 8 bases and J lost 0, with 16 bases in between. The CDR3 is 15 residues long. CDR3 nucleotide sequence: TGTGCCAGCTCCAGCGGGGACATGTACCAAGAGACCCAGTACTTC. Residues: CASSSGDMYQETQYF. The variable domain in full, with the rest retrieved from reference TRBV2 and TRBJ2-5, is EPEVTQTPSHQVTQMGQEVILRCVPISNHLYFYWYRQILGQKVEFLVSFYNNEISEKSEIFDDQFSVERPDGSNFTLKIRSTKLEDSAMYFCASSSGDMYQETQYFGPGTRLLVL.

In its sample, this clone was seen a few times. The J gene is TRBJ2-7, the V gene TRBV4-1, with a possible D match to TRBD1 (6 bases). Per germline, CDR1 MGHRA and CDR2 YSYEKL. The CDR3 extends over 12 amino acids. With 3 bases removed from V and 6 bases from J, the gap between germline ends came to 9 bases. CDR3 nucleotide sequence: TGCGCCAGCAGCCACCTAGGGGGCGAGCAGTACTTC. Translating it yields CASSHLGGEQYF.

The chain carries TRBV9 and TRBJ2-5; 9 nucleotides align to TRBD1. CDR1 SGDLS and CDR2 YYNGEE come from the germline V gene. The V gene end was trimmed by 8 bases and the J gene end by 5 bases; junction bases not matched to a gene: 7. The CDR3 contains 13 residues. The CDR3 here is CASQGQGRETQYF. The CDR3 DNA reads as TGTGCCAGTCAGGGACAGGGAAGGGAGACCCAGTACTTC.

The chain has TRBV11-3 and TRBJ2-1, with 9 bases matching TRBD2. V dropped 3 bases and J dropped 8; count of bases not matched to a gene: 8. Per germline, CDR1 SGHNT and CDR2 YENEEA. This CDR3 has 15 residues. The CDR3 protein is CASSFLAGGPYEQFF. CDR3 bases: TGTGCCAGCAGCTTTTTGGCGGGGGGGCCTTATGAGCAGTTCTTC.

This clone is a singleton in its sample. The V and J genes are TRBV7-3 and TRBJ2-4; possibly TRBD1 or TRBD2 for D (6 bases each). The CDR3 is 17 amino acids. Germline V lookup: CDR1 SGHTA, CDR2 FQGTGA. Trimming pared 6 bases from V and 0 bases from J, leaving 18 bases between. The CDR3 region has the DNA TGTGCCAGCAGTTTAGGGGGTAGCGGATTAGCCAAAAACATTCAGTACTTC. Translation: CASSLGGSGLAKNIQYF.

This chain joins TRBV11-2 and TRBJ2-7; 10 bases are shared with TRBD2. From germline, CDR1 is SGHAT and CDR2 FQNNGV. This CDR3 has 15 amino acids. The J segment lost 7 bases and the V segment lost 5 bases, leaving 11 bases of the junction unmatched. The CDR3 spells CASSHHLAGVGEQYF. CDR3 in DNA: TGTGCCAGCAGCCACCATCTAGCGGGGGTAGGAGAGCAGTACTTC.

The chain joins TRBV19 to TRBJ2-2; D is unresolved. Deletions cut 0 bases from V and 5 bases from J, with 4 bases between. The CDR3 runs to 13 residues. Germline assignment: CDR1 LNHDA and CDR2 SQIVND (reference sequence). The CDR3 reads CASSIDPTGELFF. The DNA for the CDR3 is TGTGCCAGTAGTATAGATCCGACCGGGGAGCTGTTTTTT.

For the CDR3, the DNA is TGTGCCAGCAGTTTGGGGGCGGGGGGCTACGAGCAGTACTTC. This gives the protein CASSLGAGGYEQYF. The gene calls are TRBV27 and TRBJ2-7; TRBD2 matches at 8 bases. Germline lookup yields CDR1 MNHEY and CDR2 SMNVEV (reference sequence). V lost 3 bases and J lost 3; bases outside the gene matches: 4. The CDR3 has 14 amino acids.

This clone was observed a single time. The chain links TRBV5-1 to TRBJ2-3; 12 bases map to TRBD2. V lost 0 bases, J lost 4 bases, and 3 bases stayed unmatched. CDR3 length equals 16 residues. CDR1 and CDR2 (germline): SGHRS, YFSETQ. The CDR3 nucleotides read TGCGCCAGCAGCTTGGCTAGCGGGGGGGCCCCAGATACGCAGTATTTT. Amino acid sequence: CASSLASGGAPDTQYF.

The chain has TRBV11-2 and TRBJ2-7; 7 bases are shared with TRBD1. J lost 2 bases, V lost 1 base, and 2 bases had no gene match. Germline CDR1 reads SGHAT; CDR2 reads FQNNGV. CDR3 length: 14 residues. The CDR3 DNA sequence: TGTGCCAGCAGCTTAGCGGGACAGCCCTACGAGCAGTACTTC. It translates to CASSLAGQPYEQYF.

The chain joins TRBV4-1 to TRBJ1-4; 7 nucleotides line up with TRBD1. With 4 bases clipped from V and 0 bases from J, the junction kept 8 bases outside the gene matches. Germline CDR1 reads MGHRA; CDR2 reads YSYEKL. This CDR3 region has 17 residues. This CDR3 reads CASSPPRRGATNEKLFF. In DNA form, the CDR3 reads TGCGCCAGCAGCCCCCCGCGCAGGGGGGCAACTAATGAAAAACTGTTTTTT.

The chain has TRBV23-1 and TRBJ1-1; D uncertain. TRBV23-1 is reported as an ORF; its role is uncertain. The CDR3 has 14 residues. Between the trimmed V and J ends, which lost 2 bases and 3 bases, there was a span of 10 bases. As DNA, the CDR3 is TGCGCCAGCAGTCAACCCCGGGCTGACACTGAAGCTTTCTTT. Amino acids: CASSQPRADTEAFF.

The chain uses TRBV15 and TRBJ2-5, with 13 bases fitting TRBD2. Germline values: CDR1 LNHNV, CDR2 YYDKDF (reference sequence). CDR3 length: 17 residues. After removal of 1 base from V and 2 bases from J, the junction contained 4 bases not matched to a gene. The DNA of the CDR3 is TGTGCCACCAGCAGAGGGACTAGCGGGGGAATACAAGAGACCCAGTACTTC. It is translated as CATSRGTSGGIQETQYF.

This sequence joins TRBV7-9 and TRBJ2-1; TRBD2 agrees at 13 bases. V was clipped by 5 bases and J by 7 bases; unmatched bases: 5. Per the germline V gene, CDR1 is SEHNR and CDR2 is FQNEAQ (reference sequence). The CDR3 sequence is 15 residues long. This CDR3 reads CASSDGLAGVNEQFF. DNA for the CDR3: TGTGCCAGCAGCGACGGACTAGCGGGGGTTAATGAGCAGTTCTTC.

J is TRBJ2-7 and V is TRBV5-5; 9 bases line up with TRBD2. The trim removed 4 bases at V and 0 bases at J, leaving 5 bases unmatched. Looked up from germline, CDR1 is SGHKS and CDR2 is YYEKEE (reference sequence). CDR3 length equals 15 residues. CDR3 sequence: CASSTERGASYEQYF. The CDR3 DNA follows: TGTGCCAGCAGCACCGAGCGGGGGGCCTCCTACGAGCAGTACTTC.

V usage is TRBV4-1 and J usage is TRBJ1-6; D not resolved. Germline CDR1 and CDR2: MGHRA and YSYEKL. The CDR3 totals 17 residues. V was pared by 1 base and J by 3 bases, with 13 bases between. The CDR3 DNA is TGCGCCAGCAGCCAAGTTCCTCCGGGCCTCTATAATTCACCCCTCCACTTT. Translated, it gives CASSQVPPGLYNSPLHF.

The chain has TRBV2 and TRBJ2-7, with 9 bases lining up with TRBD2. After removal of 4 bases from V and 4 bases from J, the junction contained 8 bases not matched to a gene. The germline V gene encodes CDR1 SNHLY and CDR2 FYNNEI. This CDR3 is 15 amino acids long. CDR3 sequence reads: CASSAGSGGPYEQYF. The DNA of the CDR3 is TGTGCCAGCAGTGCGGGCAGCGGGGGGCCGTACGAGCAGTACTTC.

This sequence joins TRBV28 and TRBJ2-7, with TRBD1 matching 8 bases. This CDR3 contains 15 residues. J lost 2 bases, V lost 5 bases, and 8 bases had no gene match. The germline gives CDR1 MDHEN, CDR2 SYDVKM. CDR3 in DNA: TGTGCCAGCAGTGGCTCCCGGACAGGGACCTACGAGCAGTACTTC. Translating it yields CASSGSRTGTYEQYF.

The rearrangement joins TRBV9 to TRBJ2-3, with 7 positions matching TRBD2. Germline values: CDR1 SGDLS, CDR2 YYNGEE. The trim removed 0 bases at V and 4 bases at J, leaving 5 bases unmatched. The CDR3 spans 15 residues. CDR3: CASSVAGGVADTQYF. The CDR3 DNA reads TGTGCCAGCAGCGTAGCGGGGGGAGTCGCAGATACGCAGTATTTT.

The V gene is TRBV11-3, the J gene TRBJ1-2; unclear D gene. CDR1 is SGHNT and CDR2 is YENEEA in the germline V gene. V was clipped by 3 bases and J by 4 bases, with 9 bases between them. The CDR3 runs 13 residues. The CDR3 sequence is CASSFGTGYGYTF. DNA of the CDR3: TGTGCCAGCAGCTTTGGAACGGGCTATGGCTACACCTTC.

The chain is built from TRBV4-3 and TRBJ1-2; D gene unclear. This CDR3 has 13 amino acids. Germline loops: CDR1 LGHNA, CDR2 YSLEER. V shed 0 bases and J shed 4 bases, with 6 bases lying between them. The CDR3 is CASSQDSFYGYTF. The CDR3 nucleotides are TGCGCCAGCAGCCAAGATTCTTTCTATGGCTACACCTTC.

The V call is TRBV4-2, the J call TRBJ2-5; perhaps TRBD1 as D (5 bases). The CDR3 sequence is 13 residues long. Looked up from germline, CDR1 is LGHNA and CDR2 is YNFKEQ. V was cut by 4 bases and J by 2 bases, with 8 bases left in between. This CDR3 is CASSPRTQETQYF. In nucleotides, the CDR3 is TGTGCCAGCAGCCCCCGGACACAAGAGACCCAGTACTTC.